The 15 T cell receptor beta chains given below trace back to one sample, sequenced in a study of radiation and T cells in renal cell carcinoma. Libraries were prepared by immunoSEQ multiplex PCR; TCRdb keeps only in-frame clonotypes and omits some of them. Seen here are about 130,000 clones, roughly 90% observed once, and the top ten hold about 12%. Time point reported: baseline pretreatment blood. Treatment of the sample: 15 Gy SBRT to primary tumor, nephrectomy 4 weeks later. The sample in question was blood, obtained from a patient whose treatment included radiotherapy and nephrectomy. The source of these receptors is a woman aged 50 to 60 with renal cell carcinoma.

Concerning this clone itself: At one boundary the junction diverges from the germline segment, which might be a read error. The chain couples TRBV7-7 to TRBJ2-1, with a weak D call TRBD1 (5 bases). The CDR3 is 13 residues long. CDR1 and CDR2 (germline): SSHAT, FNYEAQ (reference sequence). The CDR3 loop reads CASSSDTYNEQFF. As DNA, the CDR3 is TGTGCTAGCAGCTCGGACACCTACAATGAGCAGTTCTTC. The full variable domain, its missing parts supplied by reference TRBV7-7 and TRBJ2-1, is GAGVSQSPRYKVTKRGQDVTLRCDPISSHATLYWYQQALGQGPEFLTYFNYEAQPDKSGLPSDRFSAERPEGSISTLTIQRTEQRDSAMYRCASSSDTYNEQFFGPGTRLTVL.

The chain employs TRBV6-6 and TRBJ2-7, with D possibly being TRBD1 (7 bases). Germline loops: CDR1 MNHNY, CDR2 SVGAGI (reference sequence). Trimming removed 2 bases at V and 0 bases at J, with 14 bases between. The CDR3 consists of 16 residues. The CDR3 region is CASSYIQGGVSYEQYF. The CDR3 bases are TGTGCCAGCAGTTACATTCAGGGGGGCGTCTCCTACGAGCAGTACTTC.

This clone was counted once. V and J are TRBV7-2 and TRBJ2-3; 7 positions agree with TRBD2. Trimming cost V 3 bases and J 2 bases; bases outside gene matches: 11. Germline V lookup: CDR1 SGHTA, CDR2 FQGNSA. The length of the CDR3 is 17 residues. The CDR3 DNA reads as TGTGCCAGCAGCTTCGGGGTCGGCGGGGGACCCACAGATACGCAGTATTTT. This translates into CASSFGVGGGPTDTQYF.

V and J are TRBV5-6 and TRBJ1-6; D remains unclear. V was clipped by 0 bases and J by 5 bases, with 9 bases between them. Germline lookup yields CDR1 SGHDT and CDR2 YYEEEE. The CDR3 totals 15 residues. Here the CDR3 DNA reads TGTGCCAGCAGCTTGGGGGCAGCTAATAATTCACCCCTCCACTTT. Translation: CASSLGAANNSPLHF.

CDR3 bases: TGTGCCTGGAGCCCCAAGTCGGGTGAAGCTTTCTTT. Encoded protein: CAWSPKSGEAFF. This chain connects TRBV30 to TRBJ1-1, with no clear D. The V end was cut by 3 bases, the J end by 7 bases, with 12 bases between. This CDR3 has 12 residues. Looked up from germline, CDR1 is GTSNPN and CDR2 is SVGIG (reference sequence).

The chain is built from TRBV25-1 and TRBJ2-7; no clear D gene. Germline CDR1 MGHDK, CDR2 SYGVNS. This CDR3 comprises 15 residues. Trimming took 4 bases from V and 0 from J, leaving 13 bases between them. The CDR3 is CASSATLTSSYEQYF. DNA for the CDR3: TGTGCCAGCAGTGCTACACTTACAAGCTCCTACGAGCAGTACTTC.

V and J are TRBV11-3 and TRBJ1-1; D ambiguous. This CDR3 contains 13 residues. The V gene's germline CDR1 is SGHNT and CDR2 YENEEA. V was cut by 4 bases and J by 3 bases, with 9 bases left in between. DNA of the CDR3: TGTGCCAGCAGCTATAGCATAGACACTGAAGCTTTCTTT. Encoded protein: CASSYSIDTEAFF.

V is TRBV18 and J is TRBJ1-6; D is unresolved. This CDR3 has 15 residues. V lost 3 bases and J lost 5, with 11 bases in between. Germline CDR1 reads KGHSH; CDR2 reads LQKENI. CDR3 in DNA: TGTGCCAGCTCACCGGTCCGGTCTCATAATTCACCCCTCCACTTT. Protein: CASSPVRSHNSPLHF.

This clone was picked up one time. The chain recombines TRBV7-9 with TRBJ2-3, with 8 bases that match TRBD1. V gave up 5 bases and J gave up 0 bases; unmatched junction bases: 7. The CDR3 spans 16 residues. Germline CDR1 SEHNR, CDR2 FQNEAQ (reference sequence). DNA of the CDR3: TGTGCCAGCAGCCAGACAGGGGACTCTAGCACAGATACGCAGTATTTT. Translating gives CASSQTGDSSTDTQYF.

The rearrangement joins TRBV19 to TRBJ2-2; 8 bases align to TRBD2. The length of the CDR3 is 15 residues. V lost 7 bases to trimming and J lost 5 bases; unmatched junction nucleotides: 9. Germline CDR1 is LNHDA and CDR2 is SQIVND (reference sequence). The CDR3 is CASTPTGGQTGELFF. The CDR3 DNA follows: TGTGCCAGTACCCCCACGGGGGGGCAGACCGGGGAGCTGTTTTTT.

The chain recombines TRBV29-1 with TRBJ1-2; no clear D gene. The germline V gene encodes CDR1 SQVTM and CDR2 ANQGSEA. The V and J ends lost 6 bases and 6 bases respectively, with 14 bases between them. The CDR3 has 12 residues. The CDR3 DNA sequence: TGCAGCGTAGACGGGCCGGGGAATGGCTACACCTTC. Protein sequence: CSVDGPGNGYTF.

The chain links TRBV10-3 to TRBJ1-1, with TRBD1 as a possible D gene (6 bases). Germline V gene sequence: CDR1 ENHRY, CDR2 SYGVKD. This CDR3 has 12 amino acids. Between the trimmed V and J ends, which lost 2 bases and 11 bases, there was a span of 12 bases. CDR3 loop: CAISEGRGEAFF. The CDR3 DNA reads TGTGCCATCAGTGAGGGCAGGGGAGAGGCTTTCTTT.

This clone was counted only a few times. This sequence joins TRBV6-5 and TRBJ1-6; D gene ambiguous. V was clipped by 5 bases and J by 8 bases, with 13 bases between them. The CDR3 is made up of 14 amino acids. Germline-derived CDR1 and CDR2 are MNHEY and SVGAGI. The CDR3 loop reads CASSLRSGDSPLHF. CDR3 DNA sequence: TGTGCCAGCAGTCTTCGAAGTGGTGATTCACCCCTCCACTTT.

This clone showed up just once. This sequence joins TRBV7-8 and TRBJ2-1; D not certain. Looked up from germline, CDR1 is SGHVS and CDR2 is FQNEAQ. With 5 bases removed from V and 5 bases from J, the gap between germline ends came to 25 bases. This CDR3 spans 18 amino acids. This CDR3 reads CASSDSGRVAILDNEQFF. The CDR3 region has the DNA TGTGCCAGCAGCGATTCGGGTCGCGTGGCCATCTTGGACAATGAGCAGTTCTTC.

This CDR3 is CASSASYGYTF. DNA for the CDR3: TGTGCCAGCAGCGCAAGCTATGGCTACACCTTC. This chain links TRBV5-6 with TRBJ1-2; D gene unclear. This CDR3 contains 11 residues. Germline V gives CDR1 SGHDT, CDR2 YYEEEE. The germline V and J ends were trimmed by 4 bases and 4 bases, with 5 bases remaining between them.